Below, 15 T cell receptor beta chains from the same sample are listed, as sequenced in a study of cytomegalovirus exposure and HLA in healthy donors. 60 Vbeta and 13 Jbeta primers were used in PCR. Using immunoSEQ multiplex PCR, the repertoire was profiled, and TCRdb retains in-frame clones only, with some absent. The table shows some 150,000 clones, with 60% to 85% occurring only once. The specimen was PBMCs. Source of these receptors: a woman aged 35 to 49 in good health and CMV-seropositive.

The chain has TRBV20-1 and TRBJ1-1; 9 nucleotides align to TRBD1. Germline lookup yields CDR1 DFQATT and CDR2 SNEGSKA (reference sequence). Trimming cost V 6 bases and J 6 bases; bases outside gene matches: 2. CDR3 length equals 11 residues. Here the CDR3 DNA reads TGCAGTGCCAGACAGGGGGCTGAAGCTTTCTTT. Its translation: CSARQGAEAFF.

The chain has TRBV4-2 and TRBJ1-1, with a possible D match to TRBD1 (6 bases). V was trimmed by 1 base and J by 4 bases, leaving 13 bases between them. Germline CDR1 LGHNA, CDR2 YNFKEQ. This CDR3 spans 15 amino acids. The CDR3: CASSQAQGLATEAFF. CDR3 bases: TGTGCCAGCAGCCAAGCGCAGGGGTTAGCCACTGAAGCTTTCTTT.

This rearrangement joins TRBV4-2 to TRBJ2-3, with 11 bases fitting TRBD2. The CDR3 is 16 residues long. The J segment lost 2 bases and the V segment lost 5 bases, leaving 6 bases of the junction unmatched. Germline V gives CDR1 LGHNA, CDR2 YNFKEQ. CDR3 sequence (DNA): TGTGCCAGCAGCGTCGGGACTAGCGGAACCACAGATACGCAGTATTTT. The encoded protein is CASSVGTSGTTDTQYF.

CDR3 sequence: CASSPLGENTGELFF. CDR3 DNA: TGTGCCAGCTCACCACTTGGAGAGAACACCGGGGAGCTGTTTTTT. The chain combines TRBV18 with TRBJ2-2; D is ambiguous. This CDR3 comprises 15 residues. The germline V gene has CDR1 KGHSH and CDR2 LQKENI. Trimming left V 1 base short and J 1 base short, with 7 bases between.

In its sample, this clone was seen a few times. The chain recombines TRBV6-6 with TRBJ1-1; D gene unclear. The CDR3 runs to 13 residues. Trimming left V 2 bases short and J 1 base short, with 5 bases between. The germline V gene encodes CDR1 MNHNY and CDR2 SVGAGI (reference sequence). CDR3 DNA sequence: TGTGCCAGCAGTTACGAGCAGAACACTGAAGCTTTCTTT. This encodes CASSYEQNTEAFF.

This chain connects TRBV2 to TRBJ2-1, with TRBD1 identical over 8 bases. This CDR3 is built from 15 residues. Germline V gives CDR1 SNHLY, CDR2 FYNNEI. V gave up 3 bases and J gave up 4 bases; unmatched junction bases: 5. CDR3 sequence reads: CASSDKGQGYNEQFF. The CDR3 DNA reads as TGTGCCAGCAGTGACAAAGGACAGGGTTACAATGAGCAGTTCTTC.

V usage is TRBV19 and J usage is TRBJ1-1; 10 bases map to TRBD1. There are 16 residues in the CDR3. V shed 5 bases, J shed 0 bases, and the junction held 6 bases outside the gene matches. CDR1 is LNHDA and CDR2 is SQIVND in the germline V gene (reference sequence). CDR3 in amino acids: CASSVGQGDMNTEAFF. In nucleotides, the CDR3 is TGTGCCAGTAGTGTCGGACAGGGGGATATGAACACTGAAGCTTTCTTT.

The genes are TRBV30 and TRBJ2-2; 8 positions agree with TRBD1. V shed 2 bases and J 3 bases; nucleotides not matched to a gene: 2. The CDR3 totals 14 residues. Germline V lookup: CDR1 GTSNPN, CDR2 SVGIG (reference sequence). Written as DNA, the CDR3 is TGTGCCTGGAGTCAGGGGGCCCACACCGGGGAGCTGTTTTTT. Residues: CAWSQGAHTGELFF.

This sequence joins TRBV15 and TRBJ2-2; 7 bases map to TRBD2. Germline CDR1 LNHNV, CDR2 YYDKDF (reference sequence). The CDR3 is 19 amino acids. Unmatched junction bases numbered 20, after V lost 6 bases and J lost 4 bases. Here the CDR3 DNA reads TGTGCCACCAGGGCACAGTGGCACGGGAGGAAAAGTGCCACCGGGGAGCTGTTTTTT. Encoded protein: CATRAQWHGRKSATGELFF.

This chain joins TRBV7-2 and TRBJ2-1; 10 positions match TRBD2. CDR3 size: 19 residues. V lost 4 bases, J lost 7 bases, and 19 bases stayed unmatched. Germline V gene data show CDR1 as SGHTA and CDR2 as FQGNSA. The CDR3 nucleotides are TGTGCCAGCAGCTCAGACCTAGCGGGGGCCCTCCTTAGAAGGAATGAGCAGTTCTTC. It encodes CASSSDLAGALLRRNEQFF. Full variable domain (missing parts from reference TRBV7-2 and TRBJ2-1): GAGVSQSPSNKVTEKGKDVELRCDPISGHTALYWYRQSLGQGLEFLIYFQGNSAPDKSGLPSDRFSAERTGGSVSTLTIQRTQQEDSAVYLCASSSDLAGALLRRNEQFFGPGTRLTVL.

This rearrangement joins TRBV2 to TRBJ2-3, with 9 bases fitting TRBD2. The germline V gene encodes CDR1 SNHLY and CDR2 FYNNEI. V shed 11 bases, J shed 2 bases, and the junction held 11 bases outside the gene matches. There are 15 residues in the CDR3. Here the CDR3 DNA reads TGTGCCCCCCTTGGCCTAGCGGGGATCACAGATACGCAGTATTTT. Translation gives CAPLGLAGITDTQYF.

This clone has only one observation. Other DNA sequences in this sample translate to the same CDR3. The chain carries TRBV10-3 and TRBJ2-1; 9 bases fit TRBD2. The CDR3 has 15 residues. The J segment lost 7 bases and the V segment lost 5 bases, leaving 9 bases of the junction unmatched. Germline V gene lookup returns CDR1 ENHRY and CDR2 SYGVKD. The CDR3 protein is CAISKAGGKRNEQFF. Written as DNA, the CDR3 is TGTGCCATCAGTAAAGCGGGGGGAAAGAGAAATGAGCAGTTCTTC.

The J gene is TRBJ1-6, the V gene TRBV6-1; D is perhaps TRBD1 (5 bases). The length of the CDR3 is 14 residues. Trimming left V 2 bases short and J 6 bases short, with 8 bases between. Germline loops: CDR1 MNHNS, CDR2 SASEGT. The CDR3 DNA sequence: TGTGCCAGCAGTGAAAACAGGAGTAATTCACCCCTCCACTTT. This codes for CASSENRSNSPLHF.

The CDR3 coding sequence is TGTGCCAGCAGTGAAGCGCTTCGGAGAGGGGGCGCTACGCAGTATTTT. Protein: CASSEALRRGGATQYF. The chain employs TRBV2 and TRBJ2-3; TRBD1 agrees at 7 bases. The germline V gene encodes CDR1 SNHLY and CDR2 FYNNEI. There are 16 residues in the CDR3. Trimming cost V 0 bases and J 8 bases; bases outside gene matches: 11.

The CDR3 nucleotides read TGTGCCAGCACTATTGGGACAGGGGCTGGAAACACCATATATTTT. Encoded protein: CASTIGTGAGNTIYF. This chain connects TRBV6-6 to TRBJ1-3; TRBD1 agrees at 10 bases. The germline CDR1 and CDR2 sequences are MNHNY and SVGAGI (reference sequence). This CDR3 contains 15 residues. V shed 7 bases, J shed 2 bases, and the junction held 5 bases outside the gene matches.